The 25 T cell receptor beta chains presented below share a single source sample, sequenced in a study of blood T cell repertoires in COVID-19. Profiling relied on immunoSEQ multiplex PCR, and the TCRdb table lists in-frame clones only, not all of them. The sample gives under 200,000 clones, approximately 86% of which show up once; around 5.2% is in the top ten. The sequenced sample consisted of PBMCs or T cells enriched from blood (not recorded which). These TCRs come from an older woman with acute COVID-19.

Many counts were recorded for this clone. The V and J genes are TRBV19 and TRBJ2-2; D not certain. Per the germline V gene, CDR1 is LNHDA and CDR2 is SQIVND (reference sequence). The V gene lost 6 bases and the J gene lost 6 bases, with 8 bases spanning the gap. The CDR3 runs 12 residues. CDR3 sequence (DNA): TGTGCCAGTAGCCATGAGGCCGGGGAGCTGTTTTTT. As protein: CASSHEAGELFF.

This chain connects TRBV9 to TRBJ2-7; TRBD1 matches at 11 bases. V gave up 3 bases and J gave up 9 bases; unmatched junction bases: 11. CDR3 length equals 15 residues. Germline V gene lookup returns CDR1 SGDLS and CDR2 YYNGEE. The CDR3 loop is CASSGGQGVSHGQYF. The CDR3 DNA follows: TGTGCCAGCAGCGGGGGACAGGGGGTCTCTCATGGGCAGTACTTC.

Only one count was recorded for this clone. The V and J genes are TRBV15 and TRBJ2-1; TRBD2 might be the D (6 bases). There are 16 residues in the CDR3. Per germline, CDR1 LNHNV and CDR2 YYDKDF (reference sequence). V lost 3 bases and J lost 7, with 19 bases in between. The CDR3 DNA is TGTGCCACCAGCAGGGCCTCGGGTAGCGGTAGGAATGAGCAGTTCTTC. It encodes CATSRASGSGRNEQFF.

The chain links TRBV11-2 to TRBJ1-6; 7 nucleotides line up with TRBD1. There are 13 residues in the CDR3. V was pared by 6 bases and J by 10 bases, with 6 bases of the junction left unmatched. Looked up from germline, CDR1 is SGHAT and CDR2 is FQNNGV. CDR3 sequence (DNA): TGTGCCAGCAGTTTGGGACAGTCCTCACCCCTCCACTTT. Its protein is CASSLGQSSPLHF.

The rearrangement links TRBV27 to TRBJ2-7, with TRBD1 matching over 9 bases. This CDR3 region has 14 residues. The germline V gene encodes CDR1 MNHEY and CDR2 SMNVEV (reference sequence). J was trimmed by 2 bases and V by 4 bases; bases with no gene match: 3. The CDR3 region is CASSSGQGTYEQYV. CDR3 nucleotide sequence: TGTGCCAGCAGTTCGGGACAGGGTACCTACGAGCAGTACGTC.

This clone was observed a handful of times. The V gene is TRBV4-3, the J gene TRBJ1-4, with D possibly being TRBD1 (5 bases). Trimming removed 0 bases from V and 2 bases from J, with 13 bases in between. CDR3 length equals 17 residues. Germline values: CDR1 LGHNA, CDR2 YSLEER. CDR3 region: CASSQDFGGFTNEKLFF. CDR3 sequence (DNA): TGCGCCAGCAGCCAAGATTTCGGGGGATTCACTAATGAAAAACTGTTTTTT.

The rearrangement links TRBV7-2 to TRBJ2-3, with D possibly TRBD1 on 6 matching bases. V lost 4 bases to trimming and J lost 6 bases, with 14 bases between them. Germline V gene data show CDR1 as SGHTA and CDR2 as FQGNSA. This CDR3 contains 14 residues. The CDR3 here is CASSSKQGVDTQYF. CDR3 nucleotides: TGTGCCAGCAGCTCGAAACAGGGTGTTGATACGCAGTATTTT.

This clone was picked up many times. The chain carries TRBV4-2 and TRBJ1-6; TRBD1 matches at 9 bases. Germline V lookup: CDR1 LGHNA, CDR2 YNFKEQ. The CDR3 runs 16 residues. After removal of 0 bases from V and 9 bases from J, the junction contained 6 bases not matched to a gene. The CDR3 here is CASSQEPGQGFSPLHF. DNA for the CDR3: TGTGCCAGCAGCCAAGAACCGGGACAGGGTTTTTCACCCCTCCACTTT.

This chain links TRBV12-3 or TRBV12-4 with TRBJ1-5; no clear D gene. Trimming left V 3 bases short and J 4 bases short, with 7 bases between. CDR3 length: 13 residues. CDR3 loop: CASSFNRNQPQHF. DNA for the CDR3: TGTGCCAGCAGTTTCAACCGGAATCAGCCCCAGCATTTT.

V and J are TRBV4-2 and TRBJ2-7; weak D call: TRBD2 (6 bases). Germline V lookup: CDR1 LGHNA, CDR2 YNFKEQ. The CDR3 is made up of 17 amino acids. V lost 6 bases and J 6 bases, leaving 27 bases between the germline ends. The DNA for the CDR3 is TGTGCCAGCAGTCCATCACCCACGGGTGGGGGGAGGTCCGAGCAGTACTTC. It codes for CASSPSPTGGGRSEQYF.

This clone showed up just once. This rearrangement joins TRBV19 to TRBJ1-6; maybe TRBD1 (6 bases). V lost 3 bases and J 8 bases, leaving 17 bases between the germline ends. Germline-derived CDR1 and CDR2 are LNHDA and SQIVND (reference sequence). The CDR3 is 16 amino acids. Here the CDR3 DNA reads TGTGCCAGTAGTATCCGCTGGGACATTGAGGATTCACCCCTCCACTTT. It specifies CASSIRWDIEDSPLHF.

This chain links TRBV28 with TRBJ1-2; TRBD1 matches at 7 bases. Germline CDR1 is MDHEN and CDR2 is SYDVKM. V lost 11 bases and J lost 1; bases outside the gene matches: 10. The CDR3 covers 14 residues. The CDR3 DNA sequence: TGTGCCCATGCTACAGGGGATGGTAACTATGGCTACACCTTC. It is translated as CAHATGDGNYGYTF.

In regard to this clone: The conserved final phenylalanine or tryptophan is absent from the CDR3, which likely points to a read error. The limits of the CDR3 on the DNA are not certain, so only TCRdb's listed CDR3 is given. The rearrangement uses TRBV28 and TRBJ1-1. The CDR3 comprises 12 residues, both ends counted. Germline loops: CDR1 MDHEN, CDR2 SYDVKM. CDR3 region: CASSLGSRSVTY.

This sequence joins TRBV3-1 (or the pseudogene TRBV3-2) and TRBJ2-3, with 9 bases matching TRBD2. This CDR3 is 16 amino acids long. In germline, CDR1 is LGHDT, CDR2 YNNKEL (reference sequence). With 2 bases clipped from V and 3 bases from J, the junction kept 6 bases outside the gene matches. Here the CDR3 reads CASSQFGGRGTDTQYF. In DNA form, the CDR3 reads TGTGCCAGCAGCCAATTCGGCGGGAGGGGAACAGATACGCAGTATTTT.

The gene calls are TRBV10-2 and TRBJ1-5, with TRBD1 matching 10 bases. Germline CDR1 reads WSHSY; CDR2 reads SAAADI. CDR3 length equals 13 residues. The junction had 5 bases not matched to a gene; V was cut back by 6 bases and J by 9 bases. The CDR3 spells CASSADRGAPQHF. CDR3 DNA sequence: TGCGCCAGCAGCGCGGACAGGGGGGCGCCCCAGCATTTT.

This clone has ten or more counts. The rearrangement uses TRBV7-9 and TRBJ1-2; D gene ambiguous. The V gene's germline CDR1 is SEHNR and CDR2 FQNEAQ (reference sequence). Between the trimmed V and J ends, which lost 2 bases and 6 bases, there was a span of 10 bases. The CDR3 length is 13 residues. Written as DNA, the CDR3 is TGTGCCAGCAGCTTAAAACAGACCAATGGCTACACCTTC. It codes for CASSLKQTNGYTF. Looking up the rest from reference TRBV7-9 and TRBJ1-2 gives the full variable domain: DTGVSQNPRHKITKRGQNVTFRCDPISEHNRLYWYRQTLGQGPEFLTYFQNEAQLEKSRLLSDRFSAERPKGSFSTLEIQRTEQGDSAMYLCASSLKQTNGYTFGSGTRLTVV.

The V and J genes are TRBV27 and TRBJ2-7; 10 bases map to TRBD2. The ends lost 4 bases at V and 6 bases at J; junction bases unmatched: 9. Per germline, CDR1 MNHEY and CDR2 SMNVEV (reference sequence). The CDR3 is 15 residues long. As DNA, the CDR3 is TGTGCCAGCAGTTCCCCTAGCGGGAGCGTCCGCGAGCAGTACTTC. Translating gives CASSSPSGSVREQYF.

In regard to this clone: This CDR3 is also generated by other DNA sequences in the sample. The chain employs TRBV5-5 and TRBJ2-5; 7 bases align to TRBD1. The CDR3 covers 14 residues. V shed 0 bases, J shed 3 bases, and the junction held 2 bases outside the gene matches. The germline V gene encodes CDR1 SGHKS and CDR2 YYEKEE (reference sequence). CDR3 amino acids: CASSLAGTEETQYF. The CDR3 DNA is TGTGCCAGCAGCTTGGCCGGGACAGAAGAGACCCAGTACTTC.

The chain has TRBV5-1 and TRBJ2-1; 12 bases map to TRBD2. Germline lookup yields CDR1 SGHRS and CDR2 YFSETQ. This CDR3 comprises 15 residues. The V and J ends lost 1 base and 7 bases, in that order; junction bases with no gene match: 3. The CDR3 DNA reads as TGCGCCAGCAGCTTGACCGGACTAGCGGGGAATGAGCAGTTCTTC. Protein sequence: CASSLTGLAGNEQFF. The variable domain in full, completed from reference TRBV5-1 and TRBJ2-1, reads KAGVTQTPRYLIKTRGQQVTLSCSPISGHRSVSWYQQTPGQGLQFLFEYFSETQRNKGNFPGRFSGRQFSNSRSEMNVSTLELGDSALYLCASSLTGLAGNEQFFGPGTRLTVL.

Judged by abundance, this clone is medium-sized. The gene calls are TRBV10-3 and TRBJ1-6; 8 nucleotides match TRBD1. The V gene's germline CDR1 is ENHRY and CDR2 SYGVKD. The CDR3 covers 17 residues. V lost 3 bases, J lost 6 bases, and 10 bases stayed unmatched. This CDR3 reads CAISESRGQGFNSPLHF. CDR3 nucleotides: TGTGCCATCAGTGAATCGAGAGGACAGGGCTTTAATTCACCCCTCCACTTT.

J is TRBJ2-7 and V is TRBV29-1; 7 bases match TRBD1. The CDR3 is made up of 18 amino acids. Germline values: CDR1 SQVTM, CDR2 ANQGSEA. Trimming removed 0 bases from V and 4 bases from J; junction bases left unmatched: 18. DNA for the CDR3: TGCAGCGTTGAAGATCGTCGGCATACAGGGGAAGGCAGGTACGAGCAGTACTTC. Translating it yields CSVEDRRHTGEGRYEQYF.

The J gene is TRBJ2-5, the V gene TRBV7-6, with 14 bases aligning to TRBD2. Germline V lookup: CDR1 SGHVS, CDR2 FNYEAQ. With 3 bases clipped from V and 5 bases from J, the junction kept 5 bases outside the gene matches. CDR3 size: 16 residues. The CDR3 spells CASSFGTSGGRETQYF. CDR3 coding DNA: TGTGCCAGCAGCTTCGGGACTAGCGGGGGTCGGGAGACCCAGTACTTC.

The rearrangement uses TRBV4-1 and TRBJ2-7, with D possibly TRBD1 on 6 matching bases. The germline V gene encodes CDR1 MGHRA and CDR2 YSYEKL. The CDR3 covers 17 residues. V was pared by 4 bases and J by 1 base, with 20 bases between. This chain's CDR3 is CASSLQVNRVGSYEQYV. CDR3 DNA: TGCGCCAGCAGCCTACAGGTTAACAGGGTAGGGTCCTACGAGCAGTACGTC.

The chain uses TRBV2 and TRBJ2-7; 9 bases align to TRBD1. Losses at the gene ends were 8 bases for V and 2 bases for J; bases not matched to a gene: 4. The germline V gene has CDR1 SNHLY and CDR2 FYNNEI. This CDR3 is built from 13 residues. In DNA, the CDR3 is TGTGCCAGCCTGCGACAGGGGGCCTACGAGCAGTACGTC. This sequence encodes CASLRQGAYEQYV.

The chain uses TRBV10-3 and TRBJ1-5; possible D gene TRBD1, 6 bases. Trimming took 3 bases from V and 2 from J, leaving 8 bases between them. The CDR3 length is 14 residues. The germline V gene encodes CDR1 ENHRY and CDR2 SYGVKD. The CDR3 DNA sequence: TGTGCCATCAGTGAAGCAGGGGGCAATCAGCCCCAGCATTTT. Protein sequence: CAISEAGGNQPQHF.